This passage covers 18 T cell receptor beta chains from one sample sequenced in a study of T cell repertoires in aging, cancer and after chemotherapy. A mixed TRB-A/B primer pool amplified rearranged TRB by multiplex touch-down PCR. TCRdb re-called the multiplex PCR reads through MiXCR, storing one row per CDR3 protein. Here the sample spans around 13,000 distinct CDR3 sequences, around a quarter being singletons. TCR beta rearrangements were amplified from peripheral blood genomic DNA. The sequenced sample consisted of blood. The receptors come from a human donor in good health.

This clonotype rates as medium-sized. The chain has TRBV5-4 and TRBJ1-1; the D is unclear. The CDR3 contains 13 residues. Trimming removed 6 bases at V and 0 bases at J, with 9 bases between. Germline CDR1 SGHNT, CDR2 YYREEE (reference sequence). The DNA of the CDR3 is TGTGCCAGCACCGTGGACTTGAACACTGAAGCTTTCTTT. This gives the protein CASTVDLNTEAFF.

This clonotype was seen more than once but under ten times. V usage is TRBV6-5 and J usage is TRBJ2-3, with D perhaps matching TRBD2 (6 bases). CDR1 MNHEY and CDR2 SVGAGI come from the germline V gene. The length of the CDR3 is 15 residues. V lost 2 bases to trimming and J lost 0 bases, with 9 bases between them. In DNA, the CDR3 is TGTGCCAGCAGTTACGCGGGACTGAGCACAGATACGCAGTATTTT. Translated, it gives CASSYAGLSTDTQYF.

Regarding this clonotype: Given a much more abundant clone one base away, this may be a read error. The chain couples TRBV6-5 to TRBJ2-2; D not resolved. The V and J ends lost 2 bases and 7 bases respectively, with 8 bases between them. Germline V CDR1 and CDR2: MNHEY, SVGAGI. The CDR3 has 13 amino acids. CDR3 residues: CASSYSRGGELFF. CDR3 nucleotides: TGTGCCAGCAGTTACAGCCGTGGCGGGGAGCTGTTTTTT.

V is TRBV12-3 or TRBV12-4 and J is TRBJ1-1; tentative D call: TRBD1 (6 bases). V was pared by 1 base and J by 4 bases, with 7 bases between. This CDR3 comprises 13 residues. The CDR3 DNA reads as TGTGCCAGCAGTTTAGGGGGGCCCACTGAAGCTTTCTTT. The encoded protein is CASSLGGPTEAFF.

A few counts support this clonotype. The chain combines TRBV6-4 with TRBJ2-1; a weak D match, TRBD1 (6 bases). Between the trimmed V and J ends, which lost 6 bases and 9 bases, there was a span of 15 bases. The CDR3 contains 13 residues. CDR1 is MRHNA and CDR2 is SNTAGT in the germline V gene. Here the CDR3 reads CASRPQGTGEQFF. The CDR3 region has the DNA TGTGCCAGCAGGCCACAGGGCACTGGTGAGCAGTTCTTC.

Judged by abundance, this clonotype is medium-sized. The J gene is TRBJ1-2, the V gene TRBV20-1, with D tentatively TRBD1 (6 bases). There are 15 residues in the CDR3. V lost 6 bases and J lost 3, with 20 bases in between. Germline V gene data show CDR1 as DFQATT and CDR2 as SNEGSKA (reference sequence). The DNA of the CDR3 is TGCAGTGCGCAGGGGTCCAACTGGCTTGACTATGGCTACACCTTC. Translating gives CSAQGSNWLDYGYTF.

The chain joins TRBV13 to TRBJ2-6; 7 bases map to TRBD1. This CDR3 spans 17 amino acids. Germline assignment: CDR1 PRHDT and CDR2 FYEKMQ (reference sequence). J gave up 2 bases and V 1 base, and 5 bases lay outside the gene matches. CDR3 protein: CASSLDEGAAGANVLTF. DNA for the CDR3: TGTGCCAGCAGCTTAGACGAGGGGGCAGCTGGGGCCAACGTCCTGACTTTC.

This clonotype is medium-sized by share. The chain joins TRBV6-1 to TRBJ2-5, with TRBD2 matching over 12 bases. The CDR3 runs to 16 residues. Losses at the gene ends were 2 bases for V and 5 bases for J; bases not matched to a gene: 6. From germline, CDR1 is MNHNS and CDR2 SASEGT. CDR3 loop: CASSELAGGDSETQYF. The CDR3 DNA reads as TGTGCCAGCAGTGAACTAGCGGGGGGGGACTCTGAGACCCAGTACTTC.

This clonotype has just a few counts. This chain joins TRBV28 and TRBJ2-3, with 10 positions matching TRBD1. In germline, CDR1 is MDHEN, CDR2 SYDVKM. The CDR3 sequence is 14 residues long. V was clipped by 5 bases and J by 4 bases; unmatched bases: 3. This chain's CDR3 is CASSTDRGPDTQYF. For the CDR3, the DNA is TGTGCCAGCAGTACCGACAGGGGGCCAGATACGCAGTATTTT.

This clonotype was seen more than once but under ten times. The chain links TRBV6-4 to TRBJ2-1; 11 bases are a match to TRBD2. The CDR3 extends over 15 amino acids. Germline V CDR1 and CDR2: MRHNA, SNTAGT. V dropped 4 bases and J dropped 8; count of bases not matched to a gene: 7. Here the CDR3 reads CASSADSGGGYEQFF. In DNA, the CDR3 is TGTGCCAGCAGTGCCGATAGCGGGGGGGGATATGAGCAGTTCTTC.

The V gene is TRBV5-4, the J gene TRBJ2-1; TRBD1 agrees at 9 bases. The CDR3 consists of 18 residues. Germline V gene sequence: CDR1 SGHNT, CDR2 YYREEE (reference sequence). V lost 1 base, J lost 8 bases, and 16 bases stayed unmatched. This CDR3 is CASSLFGDRVLEGDEQFF. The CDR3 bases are TGTGCCAGCAGCTTGTTTGGGGACAGGGTTTTGGAGGGGGATGAGCAGTTCTTC.

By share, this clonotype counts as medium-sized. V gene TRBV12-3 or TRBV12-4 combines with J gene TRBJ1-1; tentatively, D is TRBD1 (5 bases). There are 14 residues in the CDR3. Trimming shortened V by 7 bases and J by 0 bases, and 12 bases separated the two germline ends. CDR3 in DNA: TGTGCCAGCACTGGGGGAGGGATGAACACTGAAGCTTTCTTT. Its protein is CASTGGGMNTEAFF.

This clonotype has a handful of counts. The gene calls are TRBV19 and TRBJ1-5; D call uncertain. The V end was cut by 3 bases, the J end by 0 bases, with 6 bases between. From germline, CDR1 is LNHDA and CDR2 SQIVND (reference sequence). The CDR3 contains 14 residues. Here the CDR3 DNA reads TGTGCCAGTAGTATTTCAAATAGCAATCAGCCCCAGCATTTT. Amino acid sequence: CASSISNSNQPQHF. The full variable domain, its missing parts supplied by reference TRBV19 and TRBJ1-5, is DGGITQSPKYLFRKEGQNVTLSCEQNLNHDAMYWYRQDPGQGLRLIYYSQIVNDFQKGDIAEGYSVSREKKESFPLTVTSAQKNPTAFYLCASSISNSNQPQHFGDGTRLSIL.

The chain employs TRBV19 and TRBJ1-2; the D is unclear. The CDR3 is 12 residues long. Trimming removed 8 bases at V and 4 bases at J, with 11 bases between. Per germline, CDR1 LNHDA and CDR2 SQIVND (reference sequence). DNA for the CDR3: TGTGCCAGTCTCCGACCGCTCTATGGCTACACCTTC. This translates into CASLRPLYGYTF. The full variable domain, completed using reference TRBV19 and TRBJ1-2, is DGGITQSPKYLFRKEGQNVTLSCEQNLNHDAMYWYRQDPGQGLRLIYYSQIVNDFQKGDIAEGYSVSREKKESFPLTVTSAQKNPTAFYLCASLRPLYGYTFGSGTRLTVV.

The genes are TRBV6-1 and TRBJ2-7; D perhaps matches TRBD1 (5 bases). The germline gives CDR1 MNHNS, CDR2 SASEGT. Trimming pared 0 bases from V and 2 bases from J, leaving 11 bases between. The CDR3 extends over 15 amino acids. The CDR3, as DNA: TGTGCCAGCAGTGAAGCGGAACAGGTGGCCTACGAGCAGTACGTC. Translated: CASSEAEQVAYEQYV.

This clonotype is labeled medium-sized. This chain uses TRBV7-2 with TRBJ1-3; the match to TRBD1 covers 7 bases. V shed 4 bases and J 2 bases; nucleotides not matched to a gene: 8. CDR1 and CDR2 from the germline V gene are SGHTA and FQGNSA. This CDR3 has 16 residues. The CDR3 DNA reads TGTGCCAGCAGCTCCGAAGACAGGGAACCTGGAAACACCATATATTTT. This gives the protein CASSSEDREPGNTIYF.

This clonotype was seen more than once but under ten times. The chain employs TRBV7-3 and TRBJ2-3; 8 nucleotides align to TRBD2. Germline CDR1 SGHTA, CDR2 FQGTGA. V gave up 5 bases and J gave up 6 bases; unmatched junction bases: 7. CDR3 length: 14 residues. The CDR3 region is CASSTTGGMDTQYF. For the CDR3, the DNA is TGTGCCAGCAGCACTACGGGGGGGATGGATACGCAGTATTTT. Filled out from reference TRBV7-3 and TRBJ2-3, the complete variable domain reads GAGVSQTPSNKVTEKGKYVELRCDPISGHTALYWYRQSLGQGPEFLIYFQGTGAADDSGLPNDRFFAVRPEGSVSTLKIQRTERGDSAVYLCASSTTGGMDTQYFGPGTRLTVL.

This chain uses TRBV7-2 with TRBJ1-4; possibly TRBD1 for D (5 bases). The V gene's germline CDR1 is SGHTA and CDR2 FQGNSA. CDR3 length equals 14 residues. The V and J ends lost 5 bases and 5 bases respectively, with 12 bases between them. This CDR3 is CASSRGGVNEKLFF. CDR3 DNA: TGTGCCAGCAGCCGGGGAGGGGTGAATGAAAAACTGTTTTTT.